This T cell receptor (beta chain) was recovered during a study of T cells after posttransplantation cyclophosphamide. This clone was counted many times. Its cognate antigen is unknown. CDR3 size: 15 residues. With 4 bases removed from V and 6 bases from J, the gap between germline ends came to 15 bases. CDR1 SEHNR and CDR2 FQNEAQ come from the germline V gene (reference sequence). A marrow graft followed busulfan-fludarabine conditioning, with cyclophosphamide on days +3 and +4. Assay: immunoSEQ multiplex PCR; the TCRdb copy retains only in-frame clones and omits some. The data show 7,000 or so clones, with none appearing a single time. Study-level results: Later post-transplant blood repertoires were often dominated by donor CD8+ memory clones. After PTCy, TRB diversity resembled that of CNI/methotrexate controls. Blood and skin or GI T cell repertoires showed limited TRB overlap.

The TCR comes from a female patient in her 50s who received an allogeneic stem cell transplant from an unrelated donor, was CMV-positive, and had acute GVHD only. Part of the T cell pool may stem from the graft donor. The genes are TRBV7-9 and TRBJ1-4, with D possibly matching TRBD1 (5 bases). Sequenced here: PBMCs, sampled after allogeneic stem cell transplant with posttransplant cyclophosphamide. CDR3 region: CASSSGAGWDEKLFF. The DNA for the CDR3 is TGTGCCAGCAGCTCCGGGGCGGGGTGGGATGAAAAACTGTTTTTT.